The 5 T cell receptor beta chains reported below all come from one sample, sequenced in a study of blood T cell repertoires in COVID-19. The table came from immunoSEQ multiplex PCR; TCRdb's copy has only in-frame clones and leaves some out. The table shows a few hundred thousand clones, with roughly nine tenths occurring only once. The sample taken for sequencing was PBMCs or T cells enriched from blood (not recorded which). Receptors were obtained from a woman under 40 who had recovered from COVID-19.

The count of this clone is one. Other DNA variants within this sample encode the same CDR3. The rearrangement links TRBV4-3 to TRBJ1-1, with D uncertain. The germline V and J ends were trimmed by 1 base and 1 base, with 4 bases remaining between them. The V gene's germline CDR1 is LGHNA and CDR2 YSLEER. The CDR3 sequence is 13 residues long. This chain's CDR3 is CASSQGANTEAFF. CDR3 DNA sequence: TGCGCCAGCAGCCAAGGAGCGAACACTGAAGCTTTCTTT.

There are a few counts of this clone. This chain uses TRBV27 with TRBJ1-1; weak D call: TRBD1 (5 bases). V gave up 5 bases and J gave up 5 bases, with 12 bases separating them. Germline loops: CDR1 MNHEY, CDR2 SMNVEV (reference sequence). There are 13 residues in the CDR3. CDR3 in amino acids: CASSDQGFTEAFF. CDR3 coding DNA: TGTGCCAGCAGTGATCAGGGATTTACTGAAGCTTTCTTT.

The V call is TRBV27, the J call TRBJ2-1, with 7 bases aligning to TRBD2. The CDR3 extends over 13 amino acids. The germline V gene has CDR1 MNHEY and CDR2 SMNVEV (reference sequence). V lost 4 bases to trimming and J lost 13 bases; unmatched junction nucleotides: 10. CDR3 DNA sequence: TGTGCCAGCAGTTCTCCCGGACTAGTACTACAGTTCTTC. Translated, it gives CASSSPGLVLQFF.

The V gene is TRBV19, the J gene TRBJ1-1, with unresolved D. Trimming stripped 7 bases from V and 5 bases from J, with 17 bases between. This CDR3 region has 14 residues. Germline CDR1 is LNHDA and CDR2 is SQIVND (reference sequence). CDR3 sequence: CASMGQAGGTEAFF. For the CDR3, the DNA is TGTGCCAGTATGGGCCAAGCGGGCGGGACTGAAGCTTTCTTT.

The genes are TRBV11-2 and TRBJ1-1, with D maybe TRBD1 (5 bases). This CDR3 is 16 amino acids long. Germline CDR1 is SGHAT and CDR2 is FQNNGV. V lost 5 bases and J 3 bases, leaving 19 bases between the germline ends. CDR3 coding DNA: TGTGCCAGCAGCCCCATCCAGGGCGGGGAGTACACTGAAGCTTTCTTT. It specifies CASSPIQGGEYTEAFF.